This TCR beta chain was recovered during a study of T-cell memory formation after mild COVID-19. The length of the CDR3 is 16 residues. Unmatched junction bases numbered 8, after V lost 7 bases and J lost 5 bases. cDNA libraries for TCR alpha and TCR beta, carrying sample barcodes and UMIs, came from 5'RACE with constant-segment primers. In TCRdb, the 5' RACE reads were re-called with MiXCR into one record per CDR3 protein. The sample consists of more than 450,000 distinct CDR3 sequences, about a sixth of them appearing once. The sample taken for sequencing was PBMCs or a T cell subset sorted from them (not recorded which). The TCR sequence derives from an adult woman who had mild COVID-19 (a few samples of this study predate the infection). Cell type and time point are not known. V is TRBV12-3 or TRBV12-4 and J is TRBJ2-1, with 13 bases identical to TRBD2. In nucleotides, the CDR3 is TGTGCCAGCAACGACGTACTAGCGGGGGGGAACAATGAGCAGTTCTTC. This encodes CASNDVLAGGNNEQFF.